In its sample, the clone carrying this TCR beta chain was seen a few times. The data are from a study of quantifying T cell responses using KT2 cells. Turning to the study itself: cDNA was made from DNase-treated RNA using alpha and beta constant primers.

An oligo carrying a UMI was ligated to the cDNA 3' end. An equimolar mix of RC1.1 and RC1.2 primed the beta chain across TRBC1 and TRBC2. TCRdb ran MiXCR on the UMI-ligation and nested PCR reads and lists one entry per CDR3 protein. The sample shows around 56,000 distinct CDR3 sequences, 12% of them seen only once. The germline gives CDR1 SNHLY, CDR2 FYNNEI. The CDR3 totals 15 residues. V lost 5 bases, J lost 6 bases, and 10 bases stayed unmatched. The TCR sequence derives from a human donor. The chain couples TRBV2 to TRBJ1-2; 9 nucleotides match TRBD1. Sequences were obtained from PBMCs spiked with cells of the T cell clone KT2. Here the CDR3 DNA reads TGTGCCAGCAGTATACACAGGGGGCGCGGAGATGGCTACACCTTC. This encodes CASSIHRGRGDGYTF.